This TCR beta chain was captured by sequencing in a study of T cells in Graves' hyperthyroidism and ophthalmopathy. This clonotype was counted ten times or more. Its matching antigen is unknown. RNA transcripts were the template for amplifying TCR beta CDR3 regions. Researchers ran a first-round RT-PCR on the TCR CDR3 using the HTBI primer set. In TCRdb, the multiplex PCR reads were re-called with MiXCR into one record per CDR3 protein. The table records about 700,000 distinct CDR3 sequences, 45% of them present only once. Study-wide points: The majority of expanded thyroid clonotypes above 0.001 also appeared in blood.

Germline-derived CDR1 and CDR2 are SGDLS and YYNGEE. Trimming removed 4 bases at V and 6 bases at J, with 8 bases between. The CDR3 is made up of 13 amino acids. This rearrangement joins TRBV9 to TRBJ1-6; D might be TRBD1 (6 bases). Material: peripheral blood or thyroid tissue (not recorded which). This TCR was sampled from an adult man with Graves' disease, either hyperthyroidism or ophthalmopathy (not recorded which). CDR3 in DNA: TGTGCCAGCAGCAGACAGGCTAATTCACCCCTCCACTTT. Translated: CASSRQANSPLHF.